These T cell receptor beta chains were read from a single sample in a study of neoadjuvant nivolumab and ipilimumab in lung cancer. Clones were read by immunoSEQ multiplex PCR, and TCRdb kept only the in-frame ones, dropping some. The table lists under 35,000 clones, just over 90% of them singletons. Sequences were derived from peripheral blood, sampled after neoadjuvant nivolumab, alone or with ipilimumab, at or shortly before surgery. These receptors were taken from an adult with non-small cell lung cancer. The CDR3 runs from the conserved cysteine through the conserved F or W. Fields, in order: clone size, V gene, D gene, J gene, CDR3 DNA, CDR3 protein. A D gene is named only where the DNA matches it firmly. Expanded clones get a size class; other rows say once, few or many, or leave the size out.

clone_size: -
v_call: TRBV14
d_call: -
j_call: TRBJ1-1
cdr3_nt: TGTGCCAGCAGCCCCCTGACCGAGCCCCCCACTGAAGCTTTCTTT
cdr3_aa: CASSPLTEPPTEAFF

clone_size: few
v_call: TRBV7-9
d_call: -
j_call: TRBJ1-3
cdr3_nt: TGTGCCAGCAGCTTAGTGACCGCTGCCTCTGGAAACACCATATATTTT
cdr3_aa: CASSLVTAASGNTIYF

clone_size: -
v_call: TRBV5-5
d_call: TRBD1
j_call: TRBJ2-5
cdr3_nt: TGTGCCAGCAGCTTGGCTCCCACAGGGGAAGAGACCCAGTACTTC
cdr3_aa: CASSLAPTGEETQYF

clone_size: -
v_call: TRBV15
d_call: TRBD1
j_call: TRBJ2-2
cdr3_nt: TGTGCCACCAGCAAGGACAGGGTGGCCGGGGAGCTGTTTTTT
cdr3_aa: CATSKDRVAGELFF

clone_size: once
v_call: TRBV7-8
d_call: -
j_call: TRBJ1-1
cdr3_nt: TGTGCCAGCAGCTTAGGGCCCCTGGGGACTGAAGCTTTCTTT
cdr3_aa: CASSLGPLGTEAFF

clone_size: -
v_call: TRBV2
d_call: -
j_call: TRBJ2-5
cdr3_nt: TGTGCCAGCAGTGAGCAGGTATTAGGGGAGACCCAGTACTTC
cdr3_aa: CASSEQVLGETQYF

clone_size: -
v_call: TRBV5-6
d_call: -
j_call: TRBJ1-5
cdr3_nt: TGTGCCAGCAGCTCGGTCGAAAGTCCGCCCCAGCATTTT
cdr3_aa: CASSSVESPPQHF

clone_size: -
v_call: TRBV6-1
d_call: -
j_call: TRBJ1-2
cdr3_nt: TGTGCCAGCAGTGAGATAGGCTACACCTTC
cdr3_aa: CASSEIGYTF

clone_size: -
v_call: TRBV5-6
d_call: -
j_call: TRBJ1-6
cdr3_nt: TGTGCCAGCAGCCGATGGGGCGCCTATAATTCACCCCTCCACTTT
cdr3_aa: CASSRWGAYNSPLHF

clone_size: -
v_call: TRBV10-2
d_call: TRBD1
j_call: TRBJ1-1
cdr3_nt: TGCGCCAGCAGTGAGCCGGGACAGGGGAGTTTTGAAGCTTTCTTT
cdr3_aa: CASSEPGQGSFEAFF

clone_size: -
v_call: TRBV6-5
d_call: -
j_call: TRBJ1-1
cdr3_nt: TGTGCCAGCAGACCAGGGACGGTAAACACTGAAGCTTTCTTT
cdr3_aa: CASRPGTVNTEAFF

clone_size: -
v_call: TRBV5-1
d_call: TRBD1
j_call: TRBJ2-2
cdr3_nt: TGCGCCAGCAGAGAGGACAGGCCGGAGCTGTTTTTT
cdr3_aa: CASREDRPELFF

clone_size: -
v_call: TRBV10-3
d_call: TRBD1
j_call: TRBJ2-5
cdr3_nt: TGTGCCACCACGACAGGGAAGGATGAGACCCAGTACTTC
cdr3_aa: CATTTGKDETQYF

clone_size: -
v_call: TRBV7-9
d_call: -
j_call: TRBJ2-7
cdr3_nt: TGTGCCAGCAGCGTCACAGGGAAAGAGCAGTACTTC
cdr3_aa: CASSVTGKEQYF

clone_size: -
v_call: TRBV2
d_call: TRBD2
j_call: TRBJ2-3
cdr3_nt: TGTGCCAGCACGGGGGGACTATCGGTTGGAGATACGCAGTATTTT
cdr3_aa: CASTGGLSVGDTQYF

clone_size: -
v_call: TRBV11-3
d_call: -
j_call: TRBJ1-1
cdr3_nt: TGTGCCAGCAGCTTAGATCCCCGGGCTGAAGCTTTCTTT
cdr3_aa: CASSLDPRAEAFF

clone_size: -
v_call: TRBV14
d_call: -
j_call: TRBJ1-6
cdr3_nt: TGTGCCAGCAGCCAAGTCGGGACTCCTAATTCACCCCTCCACTTT
cdr3_aa: CASSQVGTPNSPLHF

clone_size: -
v_call: TRBV7-8
d_call: TRBD1
j_call: TRBJ2-7
cdr3_nt: TGTGCCAGCAGCTCACTGGGGTGGGACAGCTCCTACGAGCAGTACTTC
cdr3_aa: CASSSLGWDSSYEQYF

clone_size: -
v_call: TRBV5-1
d_call: -
j_call: TRBJ1-1
cdr3_nt: TGCGCCAGCAGCTTGAGAGTCGGACGGATATCGAACACTGAAGCTTTCTTT
cdr3_aa: CASSLRVGRISNTEAFF

clone_size: -
v_call: TRBV5-1
d_call: -
j_call: TRBJ1-2
cdr3_nt: TGCGCCAGCAGCTTGTATACCAATAACTATGGCTACACCTTC
cdr3_aa: CASSLYTNNYGYTF

clone_size: -
v_call: TRBV5-1
d_call: -
j_call: TRBJ2-1
cdr3_nt: TGCGCCAGCAGCGCTGACAGCCACAATGAGCAGTTCTTC
cdr3_aa: CASSADSHNEQFF

clone_size: -
v_call: TRBV15
d_call: -
j_call: TRBJ1-5
cdr3_nt: TGTGCCACCAGCGCCTCGCGACGGGGGGGAGAGAGTCAGCCCCAGCATTTT
cdr3_aa: CATSASRRGGESQPQHF

clone_size: -
v_call: TRBV10-2
d_call: -
j_call: TRBJ2-2
cdr3_nt: TGCGCCAGCAGATCTTGGGGAAACACCGGGGAGCTGTTTTTT
cdr3_aa: CASRSWGNTGELFF

clone_size: -
v_call: TRBV5-8
d_call: -
j_call: TRBJ1-3
cdr3_nt: TGTGCCAGTAAAATCGGCGGTCGCCTCTTTGGAAACACCATATATTTT
cdr3_aa: CASKIGGRLFGNTIYF

clone_size: -
v_call: TRBV6-5
d_call: -
j_call: TRBJ2-7
cdr3_nt: TGTGCCAGCAGTTACTCGGACGGGCGCTACGAGCAGTACTTC
cdr3_aa: CASSYSDGRYEQYF

clone_size: -
v_call: TRBV15
d_call: -
j_call: TRBJ1-5
cdr3_nt: TGTGCCACCAGCCTTGGGAACTTGCAGCATTTT
cdr3_aa: CATSLGNLQHF

clone_size: -
v_call: TRBV7-9
d_call: -
j_call: TRBJ1-2
cdr3_nt: TGTGCCAGCAGCTTAGCGGCACTCAACTATGGCTACACCTTC
cdr3_aa: CASSLAALNYGYTF

clone_size: -
v_call: TRBV11-3
d_call: -
j_call: TRBJ2-1
cdr3_nt: TGTGCCAGCAGCTTGGGACAAGACAATGAGCAGTTCTTC
cdr3_aa: CASSLGQDNEQFF

clone_size: -
v_call: TRBV5-1
d_call: -
j_call: TRBJ1-1
cdr3_nt: TGCGCCAGCAGCTTGGTTGGGGACACTGAAGCTTTCTTT
cdr3_aa: CASSLVGDTEAFF

clone_size: -
v_call: TRBV12-5
d_call: TRBD1
j_call: TRBJ2-2
cdr3_nt: TGTGCTAGTGGTTTGGTAGTTGAGGACAGGGGATACGGGACCGGGGAGCTGTTTTTT
cdr3_aa: CASGLVVEDRGYGTGELFF